The rows below give T cell receptor beta chains drawn from one sample of a study of identical twins. Each CDR3 protein is one row after TCRdb ran MiXCR on the 5' RACE reads. The sample shows 1.5 million to 2 million distinct CDR3 sequences, about 31% of them seen only once. Sequencing was carried out using cord blood. The receptors stem from a newborn girl in good health. Each CDR3 is given with its conserved first and last residue. D genes are given only for firm matches. Only some rows state a clone size, as once, few, many or a class for expanded clones.

v_call: TRBV28
cdr3_length: 18
clone_size: few
j_call: TRBJ2-4
d_call: TRBD2
cdr3_nt: TGTGCCAGCAGTTTAAGGGGAGGGGCAGGACTAGCCAAAAACATTCAGTACTTC
cdr3_aa: CASSLRGGAGLAKNIQYF

v_call: TRBV20-1
cdr3_length: 13
clone_size: .
j_call: TRBJ2-1
d_call: .
cdr3_nt: TGCAGTGCTATAGGCCAGGGTTACAATGAGCAGTTCTTC
cdr3_aa: CSAIGQGYNEQFF

v_call: TRBV12-3/TRBV12-4
cdr3_length: 14
clone_size: few
j_call: TRBJ2-5
d_call: TRBD1
cdr3_nt: TGTGCCAGCAGTTTGACGCGGACAGGCTCCACTCAGTACTTC
cdr3_aa: CASSLTRTGSTQYF

v_call: TRBV20-1
cdr3_length: 12
clone_size: .
j_call: TRBJ1-2
d_call: .
cdr3_nt: TGCAGTGCTAGCAGGACGGACTATGGCTACACCTTC
cdr3_aa: CSASRTDYGYTF

v_call: TRBV19
cdr3_length: 17
clone_size: few
j_call: TRBJ1-2
d_call: TRBD1
cdr3_nt: TGTGCCAGTAGTATTACAGGGGGCTCCTTTGGAAGCTATGGCTACACCTTC
cdr3_aa: CASSITGGSFGSYGYTF

v_call: TRBV2
cdr3_length: 16
clone_size: many
j_call: TRBJ2-7
d_call: TRBD1
cdr3_nt: TGTGCCAGCAGTGAAGTCGACAGGGGCCTCTCCTACGAGCAGTACTTC
cdr3_aa: CASSEVDRGLSYEQYF

v_call: TRBV4-1
cdr3_length: 12
clone_size: .
j_call: TRBJ2-7
d_call: .
cdr3_nt: TGCGCCAGCAGCCAGGACGTTTACGGGCAGTACTTC
cdr3_aa: CASSQDVYGQYF

v_call: TRBV27
cdr3_length: 15
clone_size: once
j_call: TRBJ2-7
d_call: TRBD2
cdr3_nt: TGTGCCAGCAGTGCCCTTGGGGGGGTAGTCTACGAGCAGTACTTC
cdr3_aa: CASSALGGVVYEQYF

v_call: TRBV20-1
cdr3_length: 15
clone_size: .
j_call: TRBJ2-1
d_call: TRBD2
cdr3_nt: TGCAGTGCTCCAAACCCTTCTAGCGGGAGGAATGAGCAGTTCTTC
cdr3_aa: CSAPNPSSGRNEQFF

v_call: TRBV3-1
cdr3_length: 15
clone_size: few
j_call: TRBJ2-3
d_call: .
cdr3_nt: TGTGCCAGCAGCCAAGGGGACTCCCGCACAGATACGCAGTATTTT
cdr3_aa: CASSQGDSRTDTQYF

v_call: TRBV19
cdr3_length: 16
clone_size: .
j_call: TRBJ2-3
d_call: .
cdr3_nt: TGTGCCAGTAGTACCTGGGACTCCAAGATCGCAGATACGCAGTATTTT
cdr3_aa: CASSTWDSKIADTQYF

v_call: TRBV2
cdr3_length: 14
clone_size: few
j_call: TRBJ2-5
d_call: TRBD2
cdr3_nt: TGTGCCAGCAGTGGGTTCCTAGCGGGAGAGACCCAGTACTTC
cdr3_aa: CASSGFLAGETQYF

v_call: TRBV12-3/TRBV12-4
cdr3_length: 15
clone_size: .
j_call: TRBJ2-3
d_call: .
cdr3_nt: TGTGCCAGCAGTTTACAGCAGGGGGGGTCAGATACGCAGTATTTT
cdr3_aa: CASSLQQGGSDTQYF

v_call: TRBV5-6
cdr3_length: 16
clone_size: .
j_call: TRBJ2-1
d_call: TRBD1
cdr3_nt: TGTGCCAGCAGCTTGGAATTGGGACAGGGGCGTCCGGAGCAGTGCTTC
cdr3_aa: CASSLELGQGRPEQCF

v_call: TRBV5-1
cdr3_length: 16
clone_size: .
j_call: TRBJ2-7
d_call: TRBD2
cdr3_nt: TGCGCCAGCAGCCCCATTATAGCGGGAGGTCACAATGAGCAGTACTTC
cdr3_aa: CASSPIIAGGHNEQYF

v_call: TRBV6-1
cdr3_length: 16
clone_size: .
j_call: TRBJ1-1
d_call: TRBD1
cdr3_nt: TGTGCCAGCAGTGCCAACCTGTGGACAGGAAACACTGAAGCTTTCTTT
cdr3_aa: CASSANLWTGNTEAFF

v_call: TRBV7-2
cdr3_length: 16
clone_size: .
j_call: TRBJ2-3
d_call: TRBD1
cdr3_nt: TGTGCCAGCAGCACAGGGGCACCGGTTAGCACAGATACGCAGTATTTT
cdr3_aa: CASSTGAPVSTDTQYF

v_call: TRBV7-6
cdr3_length: 16
clone_size: .
j_call: TRBJ2-7
d_call: TRBD2
cdr3_nt: TGTGCCAGCAGCCCATCGGGGGGGGAGCCCTCCTACGAGCAGTACTTC
cdr3_aa: CASSPSGGEPSYEQYF

v_call: TRBV4-2
cdr3_length: 17
clone_size: .
j_call: TRBJ2-7
d_call: TRBD2
cdr3_nt: TGTGCCAGCAGCCAAGATGGGGCTAGCGGTACCTTAATTGAGCAGTACTTC
cdr3_aa: CASSQDGASGTLIEQYF

v_call: TRBV3-1
cdr3_length: 15
clone_size: .
j_call: TRBJ1-1
d_call: .
cdr3_nt: TGTGCCAGCAGCCAAGAGGGTGGCAGAGGCACTGAAGCTTTCTTT
cdr3_aa: CASSQEGGRGTEAFF

v_call: TRBV5-1
cdr3_length: 15
clone_size: .
j_call: TRBJ2-5
d_call: .
cdr3_nt: TGCGCCAGCAGCTTATCGGTAGGGGGAGGAGAGACCCAGTACTTC
cdr3_aa: CASSLSVGGGETQYF

v_call: TRBV28
cdr3_length: 13
clone_size: .
j_call: TRBJ2-5
d_call: .
cdr3_nt: TGTGCCAGCACTCGATGGGGGGAAGAGACCCAGTACTTC
cdr3_aa: CASTRWGEETQYF

v_call: TRBV12-3/TRBV12-4
cdr3_length: 14
clone_size: .
j_call: TRBJ2-5
d_call: .
cdr3_nt: TGTGCCAGCAGTTTAACCCAGGTACAAGAGACCCAGTACTTC
cdr3_aa: CASSLTQVQETQYF

v_call: TRBV4-2
cdr3_length: 16
clone_size: .
j_call: TRBJ2-7
d_call: .
cdr3_nt: TGTGCCAGCAGCCAAGGCCTCCTGGGACCCTTCTACGAGCAGTACTTC
cdr3_aa: CASSQGLLGPFYEQYF

v_call: TRBV7-2
cdr3_length: 12
clone_size: .
j_call: TRBJ1-2
d_call: .
cdr3_nt: TGTGCCAGCAGCTTGGAATCGGGGGGCTACACCTTC
cdr3_aa: CASSLESGGYTF

v_call: TRBV30
cdr3_length: 14
clone_size: many
j_call: TRBJ1-4
d_call: .
cdr3_nt: TGTGCCTGGAGTGTGGGGGCAACTAATGAAAAACTGTTTTTT
cdr3_aa: CAWSVGATNEKLFF

v_call: TRBV29-1
cdr3_length: 13
clone_size: many
j_call: TRBJ1-1
d_call: TRBD1
cdr3_nt: TGCAGCGTTGTGAACAGGGGCAACACTGAAGCTTTCTTT
cdr3_aa: CSVVNRGNTEAFF

v_call: TRBV5-1
cdr3_length: 15
clone_size: .
j_call: TRBJ2-3
d_call: .
cdr3_nt: TGCGCCAGCAGCTTGGGATCGCCGACCGGAGATACGCAGTATTTT
cdr3_aa: CASSLGSPTGDTQYF

v_call: TRBV12-3/TRBV12-4
cdr3_length: 15
clone_size: .
j_call: TRBJ2-5
d_call: TRBD1
cdr3_nt: TGTGCCAGCAGTGGATGGACAGGGGGCGCGGAGACCCAGTACTTC
cdr3_aa: CASSGWTGGAETQYF

v_call: TRBV5-4
cdr3_length: 15
clone_size: few
j_call: TRBJ2-5
d_call: .
cdr3_nt: TGTGCCAGCAGCTCTCGGGCTAGCGCCCAAGAGACCCAGTACTTC
cdr3_aa: CASSSRASAQETQYF